This T cell receptor beta chain comes out of a study of brain T cells in children with intractable seizures (dated by TCRdb to the early 2020s). In terms of the full investigation: Resected brain tissue from about 50 pediatric epilepsy surgery cases was first screened for immune gene transcripts using a NanoString immunology panel. Among the approximately twelve selected surgery cases, eight also had pre-surgery blood sequenced, leaving four with brain tissue only.

The immunoSEQ assay was applied to genomic DNA to generate the TCR beta chain sequences. Per the authors' processing: Any CDR3 sequence that did not begin with the conserved framework cysteine at position 104 was removed by hand. To get clonality, the normalized Shannon's Diversity Index was subtracted from one, giving values from 0 (maximal diversity) to 1 (oligoclonal). Chi-squared comparison-of-proportions tests assessed whether the same CDR3 differed in frequency between samples, such as brain versus blood. Public clonotypes were found through immuneACCESS searches, while the VDJdb browser was used to judge similarity to known antiviral clonotypes. Sourced from immuneACCESS, this table was stored by TCRdb with only in-frame sequences that have V and J called. A share of the clones is absent; for the studies checked, an unresolved V gene accounts for under half, and the remainder has no known explanation. The D gene and trimming were derived from the DNA, and the V and J assignments and clone size from that table. Here the sample has over 95,000 clones; roughly 94% occur a single time. The ten largest clonotypes hold 3.8% of the sample.

As concerns this clone: It lacks a known antigen. There are no base qualities to consult, and no much larger clone falls within one base.

The CDR3 measures 14 amino acids from cysteine to phenylalanine. Solely the CDR3 DNA is kept, with 42 bases framed from the first base. Germline trimming: 6 bases from V, 7 bases from J; junction bases outside gene matches: 10. Looking up the germline V gene (reference sequence) yields CDR1 LNHDA and CDR2 SQIVND. What the authors observed across the whole study: Viral specificity was inferred only from CDR3 sequence similarity, and patients' HCMV serostatus was unknown. Sequencing depth differed between pre- and post-surgery blood, so clones missing from the pre-surgery sample may reflect undersampling.

Interpreted using the paper, the time point label stands for: resected brain tissue, or blood drawn just prior to surgery. The surgery cases showing the highest brain T cell transcript signatures were chosen for TCR beta chain sequencing of brain tissue and, when available, of blood. Prior to surgery, the patients had been treated with at least one anti-epileptic drug. TCR-sequenced patients were children with drug-resistant epilepsy due to tuberous sclerosis complex, focal cortical dysplasia, Rasmussen encephalitis or hemimegalencephaly. The blood samples were collected right before the epilepsy surgery. Bulk genomic DNA was isolated from unsorted brain tissue and whole blood using the Monarch genomic DNA purification kit.

This sequence was found in a boy in the first two years of life with hemimegalencephaly and intractable seizures. This chain is built from TRBV19 and TRBJ2-5; 8 bases in the middle match TRBD1. The starting material was peripheral blood, obtained at surgery. The sequenced DNA: TGTGCCAGTAGGAGCGACAGAACAGGGGGGACCCAGTACTTC. Its amino acids are CASRSDRTGGTQYF.